These T cell receptor beta chains were read from a single sample in a study of spatial heterogeneity in lung cancer. One entry per CDR3 protein, called by TCRdb with MiXCR from the 5' RACE reads. This repertoire shows approximately 40,000 distinct CDR3 sequences, roughly an eighth found once; its top ten account for approximately 60%. The sample consisted of PBMCs, taken at surgery. The origin of the receptors is a male donor with early-stage non-small cell lung cancer. Each CDR3 is given without its conserved first and last residue. Each record gives: J gene, V gene, clone size, CDR3 protein. A row's size may be missing; if present it is once, few, many or a size class.

TRBJ2-7 | TRBV4-2 | once | ASSQDLGTYPRQQY
TRBJ2-1 | TRBV29-1 | many | SVDITGTSGRYNEQF
TRBJ1-2 | TRBV5-1 | few | ASRPDSNYGYT
TRBJ1-2 | TRBV5-1 | medium-sized | ASSPTGNYGYT
TRBJ2-7 | TRBV5-1 | few | ASSSPSGRLSSYEQY
TRBJ1-3 | TRBV7-2 | . | ASSFAQGDSGNTIY
TRBJ2-5 | TRBV7-2 | . | ASSLDGSGSRTQY
TRBJ2-7 | TRBV28 | . | ASRLLAGTGDYEQY
TRBJ1-1 | TRBV6-2/TRBV6-3 | many | ASTRNTEAF
TRBJ2-1 | TRBV5-1 | medium-sized | ASWSFQDEQF
TRBJ2-3 | TRBV27 | . | ASKLAASTDTQY
TRBJ1-5 | TRBV7-2 | few | ASSGRNQPQH
TRBJ1-2 | TRBV11-2 | . | ASSRLGNKGFYGYT
TRBJ2-3 | TRBV6-5 | . | ASSYGTADTQY
TRBJ2-7 | TRBV6-5 | . | ASSYSWVSGLAEAYEQY
TRBJ1-6 | TRBV28 | many | ASSQGTGQGLDSPLH
TRBJ2-3 | TRBV7-9 | many | ASSSPNTQY
TRBJ2-1 | TRBV7-2 | few | ASSPSGSGYNEQF
TRBJ2-5 | TRBV27 | few | ASSTVFQETQY
TRBJ2-5 | TRBV5-1 | few | ASEGTAQETQY
TRBJ2-3 | TRBV7-8 | . | ASSFPAGYTDTQY
TRBJ1-4 | TRBV5-1 | . | ASSFRQGNEKLF
TRBJ2-5 | TRBV9 | few | ASSVGASATWEETQY
TRBJ2-1 | TRBV4-2 | many | ASSQSGQSDNEQF
TRBJ1-1 | TRBV29-1 | once | SVKMGQGTEAF
TRBJ2-4 | TRBV7-2 | few | ASSSPSAGNIQY
TRBJ2-7 | TRBV7-2 | . | ASSRTSGAYEQY
TRBJ2-3 | TRBV13 | . | ASSPKTTSATDTQY
TRBJ2-3 | TRBV5-1 | few | ASSVLAGELDTQY
TRBJ2-7 | TRBV5-4 | . | ASSRTSGATYEQY
TRBJ1-4 | TRBV20-1 | few | SARGGAGFNEKLF
TRBJ2-5 | TRBV4-1 | many | ASRRGNAGQETQY
TRBJ1-4 | TRBV18 | few | ASSPSDSLLGELF
TRBJ1-1 | TRBV18 | . | ASSPFHATGANTEAF
TRBJ2-5 | TRBV6-5 | . | ASSYYAGGFETQY
TRBJ2-1 | TRBV19 | many | ASSIGRYNEQF
TRBJ2-7 | TRBV20-1 | few | SAIPGGTRVSGSYEQY
TRBJ2-1 | TRBV11-1 | . | ASSLLTGGLYNEQF
TRBJ2-3 | TRBV2 | . | ASSESRDRTLYTRY
TRBJ1-5 | TRBV6-1 | few | ASIPGQADKPQH
TRBJ1-5 | TRBV6-5 | many | ASRGVYGNQPQH
TRBJ2-2 | TRBV4-1 | . | ASSQGQGLNTGELF
TRBJ2-2 | TRBV5-1 | . | ASSRRDFDTGELF
TRBJ2-5 | TRBV5-4 | . | ASSFPGVTQETQY
TRBJ2-7 | TRBV7-6 | . | ASSPLGQGSYEQY
TRBJ1-1 | TRBV7-2 | few | ASSLSRNTEAF
TRBJ1-3 | TRBV20-1 | many | SADPGSYGDTIY
TRBJ1-6 | TRBV29-1 | . | SVALGTNNSPLH
TRBJ2-1 | TRBV7-7 | many | ASSQSGGDNEQF
TRBJ2-5 | TRBV5-1 | few | ASTPLAGVVQETQY
TRBJ1-5 | TRBV5-1 | few | ASRQDRGGNQPQH
TRBJ2-7 | TRBV27 | few | ASSLRWDSLYEQY